The clone carrying this TCR beta chain came up many times. These data originate in a study of T cells of healthy individuals. TCRdb analysed the 5' RACE reads with MiXCR anew, one entry per CDR3 protein. The table lists 85,000 to 100,000 distinct CDR3 sequences, under 20% of them singletons. The receptor comes from a human donor in good health.

CDR3 in DNA: TGTGCCAGCAGCCTCTTGGACAGGACTGGCTACACCTTC. Encoded protein: CASSLLDRTGYTF. The chain links TRBV4-2 to TRBJ1-2, with 7 bases that match TRBD1. The CDR3 has 13 amino acids. The germline V gene has CDR1 LGHNA and CDR2 YNFKEQ. Trimming cost V 4 bases and J 7 bases; bases outside gene matches: 6.